Listed below are T cell receptor beta chains from one sample, sequenced in a study of pediatric ulcerative colitis. Produced via immunoSEQ multiplex PCR; TCRdb's table is partial and in-frame only. The sample lists some 24,000 clones; approximately 71% were seen once. Sequences were obtained from gut tissue. The receptor source for this set is a boy aged 10-17 years with severe ulcerative colitis. Each CDR3 is given with its conserved first and last residue. A D gene is named only where the DNA matches it firmly. Size tells how often a clone was seen (once, few, many) or the class of an expanded clone, and some rows leave it out.

TRBV6-5	TRBJ2-5	-	-	CASSYSLRETQYF	TGTGCCAGCAGTTATAGCCTTAGGGAGACCCAGTACTTC
TRBV19	TRBJ1-2	-	-	CASSMARGSNNYGYTF	TGTGCCAGTAGTATGGCGAGGGGCAGCAATAACTATGGCTACACCTTC
TRBV9	TRBJ2-1	-	-	CASSVTGGFINEQFF	TGTGCCAGCAGCGTAACGGGGGGCTTTATTAATGAGCAGTTCTTC
TRBV18	TRBJ2-7	-	-	CASSPTTFWSEQYF	TGTGCCAGCTCACCGACCACCTTTTGGTCCGAGCAGTACTTC
TRBV5-6	TRBJ2-1	-	TRBD1	CASSLKGQGSNEQFF	TGTGCCAGCAGCTTGAAAGGACAGGGTTCCAATGAGCAGTTCTTC
TRBV19	TRBJ2-2	-	-	CASSNTGELFF	TGTGCCAGTAGTAACACCGGGGAGCTGTTTTTT
TRBV4-1	TRBJ2-1	-	TRBD2	CASSPDSGSSYNEQFF	TGCGCCAGCAGCCCCGATAGCGGGAGTTCCTACAATGAGCAGTTCTTC
TRBV30	TRBJ2-4	few	TRBD1	CAWRGDRGVAKNIQYF	TGTGCCTGGAGGGGGGACAGGGGGGTAGCCAAAAACATTCAGTACTTC
TRBV13	TRBJ2-1	-	-	CASSSPGSEYNEQFF	TGTGCCAGCAGCTCCCCAGGGAGCGAGTACAATGAGCAGTTCTTC
TRBV4-1	TRBJ2-7	-	TRBD2	CASSMNPGLAGVYEQYF	TGCGCCAGCAGCATGAACCCGGGACTAGCGGGAGTCTACGAGCAGTACTTC
TRBV5-1	TRBJ2-2	few	-	CASTGGGANTGELFF	TGCGCCAGCACCGGCGGCGGGGCTAACACCGGGGAGCTGTTTTTT
TRBV29-1	TRBJ2-2	-	-	CSARGAWVAGELFF	TGCAGCGCCCGGGGGGCTTGGGTGGCCGGGGAGCTGTTTTTT
TRBV5-4	TRBJ2-7	-	TRBD2	CASSLSPPLSGSYEQYF	TGTGCCAGCAGCTTGAGCCCGCCTCTTAGCGGGAGTTACGAGCAGTACTTC
TRBV7-9	TRBJ1-2	-	-	CASSLEGGGGYTF	TGTGCCAGCAGCTTAGAAGGGGGTGGTGGCTACACCTTC
TRBV19	TRBJ1-1	-	-	CRFHTEAFF	TGTCGATTCCACACTGAAGCTTTCTTT
TRBV30	TRBJ2-3	once	-	CAWSPTTDTQYF	TGTGCCTGGAGTCCCACCACAGATACGCAGTATTTT
TRBV6-4	TRBJ2-5	-	TRBD2	CASSDPTSGSSQETQYF	TGTGCCAGCAGTGACCCCACTAGCGGGAGTAGTCAAGAGACCCAGTACTTC
TRBV7-6	TRBJ2-2	few	-	CASSQISGSNTGELFF	TGTGCCAGCAGCCAGATAAGCGGGTCGAACACCGGGGAGCTGTTTTTT
TRBV10-2	TRBJ2-6	-	-	CASSEPEPAGANVLTF	TGCGCCAGCAGTGAGCCTGAACCAGCTGGGGCCAACGTCCTGACTTTC
TRBV6-6	TRBJ1-4	-	-	CASSYGDFNEKLFF	TGTGCCAGCAGTTACGGAGACTTTAATGAAAAACTGTTTTTT
TRBV27	TRBJ1-1	few	-	CASSPSTGTEAFF	TGTGCCAGCAGTCCTTCAACGGGCACTGAAGCTTTCTTT
TRBV11-2	TRBJ1-5	-	-	CASSLEGYSDQPQHF	TGTGCCAGCAGCTTAGAGGGATATAGCGATCAGCCCCAGCATTTT
TRBV7-9	TRBJ2-1	medium-sized	TRBD2	CASSPEPSGSLYNEQFF	TGTGCCAGCAGTCCTGAACCTAGCGGGAGTCTCTACAATGAGCAGTTCTTC
TRBV30	TRBJ2-3	-	-	CAWSGRGDTQYF	TGTGCCTGGAGTGGGAGGGGGGATACGCAGTATTTT
TRBV7-2	TRBJ2-1	-	-	CASSARAGLSYNEQFF	TGTGCCAGCAGCGCCAGGGCGGGACTGTCTTACAATGAGCAGTTCTTC
TRBV14	TRBJ2-1	-	TRBD2	CASSHSGRVYNEQFF	TGTGCCAGCAGCCATAGCGGGAGAGTCTACAATGAGCAGTTCTTC
TRBV7-9	TRBJ1-1	-	-	CASSPSNRLTNTEAFF	TGTGCCAGCAGCCCCTCAAACAGGCTCACGAACACTGAAGCTTTCTTT
TRBV30	TRBJ2-7	-	-	CAWSVRAAYEQYF	TGTGCCTGGAGTGTTCGGGCAGCCTACGAGCAGTACTTC